The clone carrying this T cell receptor beta chain has more than one count but fewer than ten. The antigen is undetermined. These data originate in a study of naive and memory T cell subsets. Study results and limitations: From naive to CM, EM and EMRA, diversity decreased and Gini increased.

This CDR3 is built from 12 residues. CDR1 is DFQATT and CDR2 is SNEGSKA in the germline V gene (reference sequence). The V gene lost 3 bases and the J gene lost 1 base, with 7 bases spanning the gap. Two oligonucleotides, mixed equimolar, formed the beta constant-region primer covering TRBC1 and TRBC2. Ligated cDNA was amplified by four rounds of PCR with nested alpha and beta constant-region primers and SP2. TCRdb ran MiXCR on the UMI-ligation and nested PCR reads and lists one entry per CDR3 protein. Of about 120,000 distinct CDR3 sequences listed, 36% were seen once; the top ten hold more than 0.8%. CMV status came from CD4+ IFNgamma after overnight CMV lysate stimulation. Cells stained for CD3, CD4, CD8, CD45RA and CD27 were sorted into four subsets.

The TCR originated in a human donor in good health. This chain joins TRBV20-1 and TRBJ2-7, with D perhaps assigned TRBD1 or TRBD2 (5 bases each). Material: central memory CD4+ T cells from blood. As DNA, the CDR3 is TGCAGTGCTAGGGGACCTTCCTACGAGCAGTACTTC. Encoded protein: CSARGPSYEQYF.